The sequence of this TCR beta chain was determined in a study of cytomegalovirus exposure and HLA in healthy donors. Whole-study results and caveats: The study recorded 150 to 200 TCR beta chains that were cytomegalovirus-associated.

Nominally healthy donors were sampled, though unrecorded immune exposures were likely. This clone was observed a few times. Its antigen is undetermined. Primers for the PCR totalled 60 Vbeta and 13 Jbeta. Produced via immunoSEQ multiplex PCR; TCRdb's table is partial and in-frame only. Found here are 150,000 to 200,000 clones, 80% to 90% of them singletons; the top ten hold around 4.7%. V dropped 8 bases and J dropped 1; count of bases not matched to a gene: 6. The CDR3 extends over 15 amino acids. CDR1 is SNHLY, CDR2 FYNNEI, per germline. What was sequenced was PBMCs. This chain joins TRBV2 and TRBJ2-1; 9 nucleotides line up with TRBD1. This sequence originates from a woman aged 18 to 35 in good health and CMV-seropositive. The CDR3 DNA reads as TGTGCCAGCGGACTACAGGGGGCATCCTACAATGAGCAGTTCTTC. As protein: CASGLQGASYNEQFF.